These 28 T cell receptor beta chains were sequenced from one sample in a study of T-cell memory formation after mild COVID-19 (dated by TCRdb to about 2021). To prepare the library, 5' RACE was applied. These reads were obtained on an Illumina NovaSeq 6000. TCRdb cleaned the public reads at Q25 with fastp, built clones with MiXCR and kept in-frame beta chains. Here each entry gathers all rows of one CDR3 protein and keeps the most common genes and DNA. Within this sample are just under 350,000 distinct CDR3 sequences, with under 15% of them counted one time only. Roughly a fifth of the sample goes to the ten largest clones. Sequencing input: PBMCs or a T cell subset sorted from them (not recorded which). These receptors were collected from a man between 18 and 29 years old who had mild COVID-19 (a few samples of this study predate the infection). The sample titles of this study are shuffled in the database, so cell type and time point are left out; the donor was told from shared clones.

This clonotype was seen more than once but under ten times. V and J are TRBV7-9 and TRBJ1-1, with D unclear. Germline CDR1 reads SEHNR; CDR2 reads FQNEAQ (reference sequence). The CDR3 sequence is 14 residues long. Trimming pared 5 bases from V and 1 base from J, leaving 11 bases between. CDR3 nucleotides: TGTGCCAGCAGCCCATCCGGGCGGAACACTGAAGCTTTCTTT. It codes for CASSPSGRNTEAFF.

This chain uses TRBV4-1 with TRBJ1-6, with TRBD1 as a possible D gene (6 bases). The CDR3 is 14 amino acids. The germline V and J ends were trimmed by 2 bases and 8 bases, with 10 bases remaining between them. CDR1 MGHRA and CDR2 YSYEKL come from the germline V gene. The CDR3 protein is CASSQRNRDSPLHF. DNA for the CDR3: TGCGCCAGCAGCCAACGGAACAGGGATTCACCCCTCCACTTT.

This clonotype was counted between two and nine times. CDR3 amino acids: CASSLGADPRAFPYV. Written as DNA, the CDR3 is TGTGCCAGCAGCTTGGGGGCCGACCCGCGGGCGTTTCCGTACGTC. The chain links TRBV5-5 to TRBJ2-7, with D tentatively TRBD2 (5 bases). CDR1 and CDR2 from the germline V gene are SGHKS and YYEKEE (reference sequence). The ends were cut back, 0 bases at V and 12 bases at J, with 22 bases in the middle. The CDR3 sequence is 15 residues long.

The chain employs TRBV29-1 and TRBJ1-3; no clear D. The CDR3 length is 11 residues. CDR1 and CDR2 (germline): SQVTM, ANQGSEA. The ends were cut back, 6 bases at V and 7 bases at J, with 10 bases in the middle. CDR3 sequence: CSVGAWNTIYF. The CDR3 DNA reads TGCAGCGTCGGAGCTTGGAACACCATATATTTT.

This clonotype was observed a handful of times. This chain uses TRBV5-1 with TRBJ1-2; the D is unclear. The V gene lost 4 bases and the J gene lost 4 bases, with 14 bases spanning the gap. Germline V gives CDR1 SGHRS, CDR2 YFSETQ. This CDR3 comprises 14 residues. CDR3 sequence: CASSVSGPSYGYTF. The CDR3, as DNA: TGCGCCAGCAGCGTAAGTGGACCGAGCTATGGCTACACCTTC.

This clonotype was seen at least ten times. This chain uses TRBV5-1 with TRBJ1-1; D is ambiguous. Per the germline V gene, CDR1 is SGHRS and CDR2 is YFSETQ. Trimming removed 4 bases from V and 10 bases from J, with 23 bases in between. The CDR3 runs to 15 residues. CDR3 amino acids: CASSPTSGLRVGAFF. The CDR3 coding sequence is TGCGCCAGCAGCCCTACCTCGGGGTTAAGAGTGGGAGCTTTCTTT.

Here the CDR3 DNA reads TGCAGCGCTGCTCTGGGGGCTTCCTACAATGAGCAGTTCTTC. This encodes CSAALGASYNEQFF. The V and J genes are TRBV29-1 and TRBJ2-1, with TRBD1 as a possible D gene (6 bases). With 7 bases removed from V and 1 base from J, the gap between germline ends came to 14 bases. The CDR3 has 14 amino acids. Germline CDR1 is SQVTM and CDR2 is ANQGSEA.

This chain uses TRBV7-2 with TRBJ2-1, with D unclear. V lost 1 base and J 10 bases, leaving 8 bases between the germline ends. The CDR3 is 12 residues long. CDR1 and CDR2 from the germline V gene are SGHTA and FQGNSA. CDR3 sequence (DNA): TGTGCCAGCAGCTTAGGTCGGGCCGAGCAGTTCTTC. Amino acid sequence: CASSLGRAEQFF.

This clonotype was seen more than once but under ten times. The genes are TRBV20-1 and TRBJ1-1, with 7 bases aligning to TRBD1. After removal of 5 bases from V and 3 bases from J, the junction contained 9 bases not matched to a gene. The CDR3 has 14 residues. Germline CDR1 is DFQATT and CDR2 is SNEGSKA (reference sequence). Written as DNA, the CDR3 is TGCAGTGCTGAGTTGACAGGGAGGGACACTGAAGCTTTCTTT. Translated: CSAELTGRDTEAFF.

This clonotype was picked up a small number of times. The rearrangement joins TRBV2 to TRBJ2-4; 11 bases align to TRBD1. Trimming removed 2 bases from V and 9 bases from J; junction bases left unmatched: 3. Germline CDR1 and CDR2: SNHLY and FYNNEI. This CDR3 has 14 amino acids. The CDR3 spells CASSETGQGVIQYF. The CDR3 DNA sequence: TGTGCCAGCAGTGAAACGGGACAGGGGGTCATTCAGTACTTC.

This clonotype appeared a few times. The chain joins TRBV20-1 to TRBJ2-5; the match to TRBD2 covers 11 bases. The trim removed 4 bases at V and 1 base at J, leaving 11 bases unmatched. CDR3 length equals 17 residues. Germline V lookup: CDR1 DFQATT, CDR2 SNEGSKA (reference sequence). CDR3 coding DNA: TGCAGTGCTAACCCCCGCGGGACTAGCGGATTCCAAGAGACCCAGTACTTC. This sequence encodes CSANPRGTSGFQETQYF.

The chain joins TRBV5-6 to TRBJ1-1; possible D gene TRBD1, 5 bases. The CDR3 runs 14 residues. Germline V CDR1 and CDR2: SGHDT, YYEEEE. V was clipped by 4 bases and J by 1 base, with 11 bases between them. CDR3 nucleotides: TGTGCCAGCAGCCCGGTCGGACAGAACACTGAAGCTTTCTTT. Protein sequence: CASSPVGQNTEAFF. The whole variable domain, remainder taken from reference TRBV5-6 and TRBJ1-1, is DAGVTQSPTHLIKTRGQQVTLRCSPKSGHDTVSWYQQALGQGPQFIFQYYEEEERQRGNFPDRFSGHQFPNYSSELNVNALLLGDSALYLCASSPVGQNTEAFFGQGTRLTVV.

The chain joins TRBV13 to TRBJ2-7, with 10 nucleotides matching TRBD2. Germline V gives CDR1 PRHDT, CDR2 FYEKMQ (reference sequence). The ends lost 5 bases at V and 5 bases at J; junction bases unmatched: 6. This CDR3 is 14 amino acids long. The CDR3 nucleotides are TGTGCCAGCAGCCCCCGGGGACTAGCGAACGAGCAGTACGTC. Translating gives CASSPRGLANEQYV.

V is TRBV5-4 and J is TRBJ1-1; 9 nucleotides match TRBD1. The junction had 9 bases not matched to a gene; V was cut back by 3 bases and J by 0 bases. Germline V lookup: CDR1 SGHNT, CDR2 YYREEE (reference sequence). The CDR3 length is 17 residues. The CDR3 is CASSSTDYRGLNTEAFF. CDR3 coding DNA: TGTGCCAGCAGCTCAACCGACTACAGGGGGCTGAACACTGAAGCTTTCTTT.

The CDR3 nucleotides read TGTGCCAGCAGTTCGGGACAGACGGTGGTGGGCAATCAGCCCCAGCATTTT. Its protein is CASSSGQTVVGNQPQHF. The genes are TRBV28 and TRBJ1-5; 7 bases match TRBD1. This CDR3 region has 17 residues. The germline V gene has CDR1 MDHEN and CDR2 SYDVKM. V shed 4 bases and J 2 bases; nucleotides not matched to a gene: 11.

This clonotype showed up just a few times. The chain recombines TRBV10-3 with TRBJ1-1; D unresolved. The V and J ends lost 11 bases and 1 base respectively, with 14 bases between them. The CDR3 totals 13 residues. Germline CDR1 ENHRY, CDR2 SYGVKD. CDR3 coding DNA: TGTGCCGGCAGGAGGGAGGGGAACACTGAAGCTTTCTTT. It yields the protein CAGRREGNTEAFF.

Here the CDR3 DNA reads TGTGCCAGCAGGGCCGGGACACTCAGCAATCAGCCCCAGCATTTT. It is translated as CASRAGTLSNQPQHF. J is TRBJ1-5 and V is TRBV6-6; D is perhaps TRBD1 (6 bases). Germline V gene sequence: CDR1 MNHNY, CDR2 SVGAGI (reference sequence). The V and J ends lost 6 bases and 1 base respectively, with 13 bases between them. The CDR3 totals 15 residues.

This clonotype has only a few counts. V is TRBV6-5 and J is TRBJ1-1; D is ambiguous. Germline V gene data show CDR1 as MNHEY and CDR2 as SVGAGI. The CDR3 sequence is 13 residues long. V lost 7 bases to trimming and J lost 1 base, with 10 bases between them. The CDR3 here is CASKPNRNTEAFF. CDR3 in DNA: TGTGCCAGCAAACCAAACCGGAACACTGAAGCTTTCTTT.

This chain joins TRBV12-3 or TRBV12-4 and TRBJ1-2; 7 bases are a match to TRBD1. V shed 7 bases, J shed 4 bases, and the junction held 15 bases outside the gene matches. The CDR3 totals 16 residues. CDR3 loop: CASTLAGQTHLYGYTF. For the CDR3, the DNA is TGTGCCAGCACCCTCGCGGGACAGACTCACCTCTATGGCTACACCTTC.

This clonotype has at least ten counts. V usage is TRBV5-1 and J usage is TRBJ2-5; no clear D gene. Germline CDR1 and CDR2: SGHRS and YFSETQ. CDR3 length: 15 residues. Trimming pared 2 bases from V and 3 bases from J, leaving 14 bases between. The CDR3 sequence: CASSFDGSAEETQYF. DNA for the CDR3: TGCGCCAGCAGCTTCGACGGTTCGGCGGAAGAGACCCAGTACTTC.

CDR3 sequence (DNA): TGTGCCAGCAGCCTGTTCCCGACAGGGGTTGGCTACACCTTC. This codes for CASSLFPTGVGYTF. The rearrangement links TRBV5-5 to TRBJ1-2, with 8 bases fitting TRBD1. The junction had 9 bases not matched to a gene; V was cut back by 4 bases and J by 7 bases. The V gene's germline CDR1 is SGHKS and CDR2 YYEKEE (reference sequence). The CDR3 has 14 amino acids.

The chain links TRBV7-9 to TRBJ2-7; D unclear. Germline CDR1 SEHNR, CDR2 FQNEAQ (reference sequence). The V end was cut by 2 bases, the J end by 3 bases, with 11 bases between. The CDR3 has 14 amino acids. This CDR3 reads CASSLNYFGYEQYF. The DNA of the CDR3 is TGTGCCAGCAGCTTAAACTATTTCGGCTACGAGCAGTACTTC.

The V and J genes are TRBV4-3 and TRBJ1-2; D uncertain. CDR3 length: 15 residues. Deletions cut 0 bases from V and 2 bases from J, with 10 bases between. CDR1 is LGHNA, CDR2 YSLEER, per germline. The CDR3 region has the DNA TGCGCCAGCAGCCAAGACAGCGATTTAAACTATGGCTACACCTTC. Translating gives CASSQDSDLNYGYTF.

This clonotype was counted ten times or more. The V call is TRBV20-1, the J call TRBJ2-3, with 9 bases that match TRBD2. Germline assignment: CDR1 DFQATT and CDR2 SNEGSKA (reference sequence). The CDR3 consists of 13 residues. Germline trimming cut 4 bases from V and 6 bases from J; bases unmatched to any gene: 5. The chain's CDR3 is CSATGTSLDTQYF. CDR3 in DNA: TGCAGTGCTACCGGGACTAGCTTGGATACGCAGTATTTT.

CDR3 in amino acids: CASSGDDTEAFF. For the CDR3, the DNA is TGTGCCAGCAGTGGTGATGACACTGAAGCTTTCTTT. The gene calls are TRBV6-1 and TRBJ1-1; no reliable D call. V was shortened by 4 bases and J by 3 bases, with 6 bases between the two germline ends. Germline lookup yields CDR1 MNHNS and CDR2 SASEGT. This CDR3 spans 12 amino acids.

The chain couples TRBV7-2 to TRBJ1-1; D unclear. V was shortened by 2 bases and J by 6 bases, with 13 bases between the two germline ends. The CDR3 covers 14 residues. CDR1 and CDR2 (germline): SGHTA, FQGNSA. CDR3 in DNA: TGTGCCAGCAGCTTAACCCTCCCGGCCCCTGAAGCTTTCTTT. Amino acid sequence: CASSLTLPAPEAFF.

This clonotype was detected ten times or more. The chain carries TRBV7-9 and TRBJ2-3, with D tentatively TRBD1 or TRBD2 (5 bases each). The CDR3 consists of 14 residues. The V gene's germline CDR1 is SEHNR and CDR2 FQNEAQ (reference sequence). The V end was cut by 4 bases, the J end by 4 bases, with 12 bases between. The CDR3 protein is CASSYRGLADTQYF. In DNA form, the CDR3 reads TGTGCCAGCAGCTACCGGGGCCTGGCAGATACGCAGTATTTT.

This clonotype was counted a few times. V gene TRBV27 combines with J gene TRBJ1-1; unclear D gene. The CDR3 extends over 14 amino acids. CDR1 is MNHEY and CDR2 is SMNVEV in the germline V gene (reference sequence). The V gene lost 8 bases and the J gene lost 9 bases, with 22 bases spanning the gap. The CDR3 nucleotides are TGTGCCAGCTTTGGTTTCGGAGGGCCAGGAAAAGCTTTCTTT. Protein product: CASFGFGGPGKAFF.